What follows is one T cell receptor (beta chain) and its context. Its antigen is unknown. Vbeta (60) and Jbeta (13) primers were used in the PCR. Repertoires were generated with immunoSEQ multiplex PCR, while TCRdb's copy carries only in-frame clones and drops some. The repertoire includes approximately 150,000 clones, around 81% of them detected once, and 1.5% to 1.7% sits in the top ten. Deletions cut 4 bases from V and 1 base from J, with 11 bases between. The CDR3 has 14 amino acids. Germline CDR1 is SGDLS and CDR2 is YYNGEE. Although they were nominally healthy when sampled, donors likely had unrecorded immune exposures. The data stem from a study of cytomegalovirus exposure and HLA in healthy donors. Findings and caveats of the study: Around 160 TCR beta chains were listed as cytomegalovirus-associated. Using the classifier, cytomegalovirus status was reportedly diagnosed with high specificity and sensitivity.

The chain has TRBV9 and TRBJ1-1; D not certain. Sequencing used PBMCs. The origin of this receptor is a man between 35 and 55 years old in good health and CMV-seronegative. CDR3 sequence: CASSPDGRNTEAFF. The DNA for the CDR3 is TGTGCCAGCAGCCCTGATGGTAGGAACACTGAAGCTTTCTTT.